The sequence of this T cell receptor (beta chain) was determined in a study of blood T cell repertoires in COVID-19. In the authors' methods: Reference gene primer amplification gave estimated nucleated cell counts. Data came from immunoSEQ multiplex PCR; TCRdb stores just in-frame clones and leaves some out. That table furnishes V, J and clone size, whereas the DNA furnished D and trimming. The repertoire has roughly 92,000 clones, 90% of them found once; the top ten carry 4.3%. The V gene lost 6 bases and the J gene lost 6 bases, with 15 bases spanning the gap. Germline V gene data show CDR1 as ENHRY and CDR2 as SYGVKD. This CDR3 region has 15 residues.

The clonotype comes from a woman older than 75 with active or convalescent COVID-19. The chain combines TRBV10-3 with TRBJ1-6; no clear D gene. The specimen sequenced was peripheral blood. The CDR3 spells CAISPFEGANSPLHF. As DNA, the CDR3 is TGTGCCATCAGCCCCTTTGAGGGTGCTAATTCACCCCTCCACTTT.